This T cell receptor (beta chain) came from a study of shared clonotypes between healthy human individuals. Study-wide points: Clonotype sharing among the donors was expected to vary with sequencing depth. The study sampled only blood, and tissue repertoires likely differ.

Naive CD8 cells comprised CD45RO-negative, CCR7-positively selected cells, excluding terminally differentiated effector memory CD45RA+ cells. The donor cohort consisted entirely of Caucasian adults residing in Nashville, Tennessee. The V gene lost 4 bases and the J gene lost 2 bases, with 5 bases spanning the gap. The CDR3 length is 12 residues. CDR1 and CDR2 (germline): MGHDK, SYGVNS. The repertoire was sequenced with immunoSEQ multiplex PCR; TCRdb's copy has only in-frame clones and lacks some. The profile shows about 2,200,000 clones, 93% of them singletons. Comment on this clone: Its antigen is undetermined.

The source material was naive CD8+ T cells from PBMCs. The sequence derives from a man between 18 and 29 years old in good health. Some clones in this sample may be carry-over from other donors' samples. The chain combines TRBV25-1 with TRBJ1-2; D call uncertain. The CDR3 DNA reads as TGTGCCAGCAGTGTCGGAAACTATGGCTACACCTTC. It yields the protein CASSVGNYGYTF.